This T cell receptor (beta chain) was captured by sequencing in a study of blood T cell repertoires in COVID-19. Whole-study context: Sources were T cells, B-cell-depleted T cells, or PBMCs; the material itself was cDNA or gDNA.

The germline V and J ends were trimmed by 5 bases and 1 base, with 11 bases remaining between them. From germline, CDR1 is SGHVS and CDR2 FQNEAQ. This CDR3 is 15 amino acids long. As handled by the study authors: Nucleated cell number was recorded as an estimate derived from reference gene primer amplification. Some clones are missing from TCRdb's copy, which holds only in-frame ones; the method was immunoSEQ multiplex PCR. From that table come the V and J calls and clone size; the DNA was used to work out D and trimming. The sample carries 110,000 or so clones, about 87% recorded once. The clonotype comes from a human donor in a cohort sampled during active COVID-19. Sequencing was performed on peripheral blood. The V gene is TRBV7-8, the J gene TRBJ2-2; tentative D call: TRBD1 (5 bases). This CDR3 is CASSHRTGNTGELFF. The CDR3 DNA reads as TGTGCCAGCAGCCACAGGACGGGGAACACCGGGGAGCTGTTTTTT.